Below, 12 T cell receptor beta chains from the same sample are listed, as sequenced in a study of lymphopenia after photon versus proton radiotherapy. The assay was immunoSEQ multiplex PCR, and TCRdb's table has in-frame clones only and misses some. The sample lists approximately 30,000 clones, nearly 95% occurring once. This specimen consisted of peripheral blood, obtained from a patient treated with photon-based radiotherapy. All receptors come from a woman aged 50 to 60 with cholangiocarcinoma.

The chain combines TRBV4-3 with TRBJ1-2, with 7 bases fitting TRBD1. The germline V gene has CDR1 LGHNA and CDR2 YSLEER. There are 14 residues in the CDR3. Losses at the gene ends were 4 bases for V and 3 bases for J; bases not matched to a gene: 5. In nucleotides, the CDR3 is TGCGCCAGCAGCCCACGGGACAGTTACTATGGCTACACCTTC. This gives the protein CASSPRDSYYGYTF.

The rearrangement joins TRBV7-9 to TRBJ1-2, with 9 bases lining up with TRBD1. Germline V gene sequence: CDR1 SEHNR, CDR2 FQNEAQ (reference sequence). The junction had 7 bases not matched to a gene; V was cut back by 5 bases and J by 0 bases. There are 16 residues in the CDR3. CDR3 coding DNA: TGTGCCAGCAGCCGGACAGGGGCCTCCTCTAACTATGGCTACACCTTC. This sequence encodes CASSRTGASSNYGYTF.

V is TRBV19 and J is TRBJ1-1, with TRBD1 identical over 10 bases. CDR1 is LNHDA, CDR2 SQIVND, per germline (reference sequence). CDR3 length equals 14 residues. The J segment lost 7 bases and the V segment lost 9 bases, leaving 11 bases of the junction unmatched. DNA of the CDR3: TGTGCCAGGGGACCGGGACAGGGGCGCATTGAAGCTTTCTTT. Its translation: CARGPGQGRIEAFF.

The chain joins TRBV6-1 to TRBJ2-7; 9 nucleotides match TRBD1. Germline-derived CDR1 and CDR2 are MNHNS and SASEGT. The CDR3 totals 15 residues. The V and J ends lost 5 bases and 6 bases, in that order; junction bases with no gene match: 11. CDR3 sequence: CASSQSGTGRLEQYF. DNA for the CDR3: TGTGCCAGCAGTCAGAGCGGGACAGGGCGGCTCGAGCAGTACTTC.

The V gene is TRBV7-9, the J gene TRBJ2-1; the match to TRBD2 covers 9 bases. The V segment lost 0 bases and the J segment 3 bases; nucleotides outside the gene matches: 12. The CDR3 length is 19 residues. Germline V gene data show CDR1 as SEHNR and CDR2 as FQNEAQ (reference sequence). The CDR3 is CASSLAGGGEREYYNEQFF. The CDR3, as DNA: TGTGCCAGCAGCTTAGCTGGCGGGGGGGAACGAGAGTACTACAATGAGCAGTTCTTC. The whole variable domain, remainder taken from reference TRBV7-9 and TRBJ2-1, is DTGVSQNPRHKITKRGQNVTFRCDPISEHNRLYWYRQTLGQGPEFLTYFQNEAQLEKSRLLSDRFSAERPKGSFSTLEIQRTEQGDSAMYLCASSLAGGGEREYYNEQFFGPGTRLTVL.

This chain joins TRBV2 and TRBJ1-1; TRBD1 aligns across 10 bases. V shed 10 bases, J shed 6 bases, and the junction held 5 bases outside the gene matches. Germline values: CDR1 SNHLY, CDR2 FYNNEI. This CDR3 spans 12 amino acids. The DNA for the CDR3 is TGTGCCATCCCGGGACAGGGGTCTGAAGCTTTCTTT. Its protein is CAIPGQGSEAFF.

V is TRBV9 and J is TRBJ2-2; 14 bases are shared with TRBD2. CDR3 length equals 17 residues. The V segment lost 4 bases and the J segment 7 bases; nucleotides outside the gene matches: 9. Germline V gives CDR1 SGDLS, CDR2 YYNGEE. The CDR3 nucleotides read TGTGCCAGCAGCCCAGGCGGACTAGCGGGGGGAAGCGGGGAGCTGTTTTTT. Translating it yields CASSPGGLAGGSGELFF.

The CDR3 nucleotides are TGTGCCAGCAGACTAGCGGGGACGCAGGGTGAGCAGTTCTTC. Amino acid sequence: CASRLAGTQGEQFF. The chain recombines TRBV6-4 with TRBJ2-1; TRBD2 matches 10 bases. This CDR3 spans 14 amino acids. V lost 6 bases to trimming and J lost 9 bases; unmatched junction nucleotides: 8. From germline, CDR1 is MRHNA and CDR2 SNTAGT.

J is TRBJ1-1 and V is TRBV27; unclear D gene. Trimming pared 8 bases from V and 4 bases from J, leaving 8 bases between. CDR3 length: 11 residues. CDR1 is MNHEY and CDR2 is SMNVEV in the germline V gene (reference sequence). CDR3 region: CASYIGTEAFF. The CDR3, as DNA: TGTGCCAGCTATATAGGCACTGAAGCTTTCTTT.

The V gene is TRBV5-6, the J gene TRBJ2-7; D possibly corresponds to TRBD2 (6 bases). The CDR3 has 15 amino acids. The germline V and J ends were trimmed by 4 bases and 3 bases, with 17 bases remaining between them. Germline V gene data show CDR1 as SGHDT and CDR2 as YYEEEE. CDR3 in amino acids: CASSLKPGTDYEQYF. DNA for the CDR3: TGTGCCAGCAGCCTAAAGCCCGGGACTGACTACGAGCAGTACTTC.

J is TRBJ2-5 and V is TRBV7-2; D uncertain. From germline, CDR1 is SGHTA and CDR2 FQGNSA. Between the trimmed V and J ends, which lost 1 base and 1 base, there was a span of 13 bases. The CDR3 is 16 residues long. Written as DNA, the CDR3 is TGTGCCAGCAGCTTAGTGCACCAGGTCTTCCAAGAGACCCAGTACTTC. Encoded protein: CASSLVHQVFQETQYF.

The chain joins TRBV5-6 to TRBJ2-3, with unresolved D. This CDR3 has 14 amino acids. The germline gives CDR1 SGHDT, CDR2 YYEEEE. Trimming removed 2 bases from V and 0 bases from J, with 7 bases in between. CDR3 sequence (DNA): TGTGCCAGCAGCTTACAGTCTAGCACAGATACGCAGTATTTT. Its translation is CASSLQSSTDTQYF.